A selection of T cell receptor beta chains follows, all from one sample in a study of CXCR3-negative and CXCR3-positive naive CD8 T cells. TCRdb re-called the 5' RACE reads and shows each CDR3 protein once, DNA omitted. This sample's clone table lists about 150,000 distinct CDR3 sequences. Sequencing used naive CXCR3+ CD8+ T cells from blood. The receptors were sampled from a human donor in good health. Some clones in this sample may be carry-over from other donors' samples. Both conserved end residues are part of each CDR3. Fields, in order: J gene, V gene, CDR3 protein.

j_gene: TRBJ2-3
v_gene: TRBV29-1
CDR3aa: CSVEGHSGTDTQYF

j_gene: TRBJ2-7
v_gene: TRBV29-1
CDR3aa: CSVEPAGGYEQYF

j_gene: TRBJ2-3
v_gene: TRBV11-2
CDR3aa: CASSWGTSGKDDTQYF

j_gene: TRBJ1-4
v_gene: TRBV15
CDR3aa: CATSPSGLAARNEKLFF

j_gene: TRBJ2-7
v_gene: TRBV13
CDR3aa: CASSLMDRATYEQYF

j_gene: TRBJ2-1
v_gene: TRBV5-1
CDR3aa: CASSLDWSNEQFF

j_gene: TRBJ2-3
v_gene: TRBV29-1
CDR3aa: CSVDSKGGEDTQYF

j_gene: TRBJ2-3
v_gene: TRBV20-1
CDR3aa: CSARDATALNTDTQYF

j_gene: TRBJ2-7
v_gene: TRBV28
CDR3aa: CASSSPGLAAPSSYEQYF

j_gene: TRBJ2-7
v_gene: TRBV20-1
CDR3aa: CSARDRETSWSYEQYF

j_gene: TRBJ2-2
v_gene: TRBV9
CDR3aa: CASSVAPGRANTGELFF

j_gene: TRBJ1-5
v_gene: TRBV5-1
CDR3aa: CASSLNYGVGATQHF

j_gene: TRBJ1-1
v_gene: TRBV29-1
CDR3aa: CSGSGGFTEAFF

j_gene: TRBJ2-2
v_gene: TRBV4-1
CDR3aa: CASSQAPSGGASTGELFF

j_gene: TRBJ2-1
v_gene: TRBV2
CDR3aa: CASSENVGQGRNEQFF

j_gene: TRBJ2-7
v_gene: TRBV7-9
CDR3aa: CASSLVRGRANSYEQYF

j_gene: TRBJ1-3
v_gene: TRBV12-3/TRBV12-4
CDR3aa: CASTWTVSGNTIYF

j_gene: TRBJ1-1
v_gene: TRBV29-1
CDR3aa: CSAAGRTDMTNTEAFF

j_gene: TRBJ1-2
v_gene: TRBV29-1
CDR3aa: CSVAGSGKGYTF

j_gene: TRBJ1-2
v_gene: TRBV7-2
CDR3aa: CASSLGAEDGYTF

j_gene: TRBJ1-5
v_gene: TRBV3-1
CDR3aa: CASSPRTDYQPQHF

j_gene: TRBJ2-7
v_gene: TRBV10-3
CDR3aa: CAISESLDKSSYEQYF

j_gene: TRBJ1-2
v_gene: TRBV7-9
CDR3aa: CASSLGQGARRVYGYTF

j_gene: TRBJ2-7
v_gene: TRBV6-6
CDR3aa: CASSNGRRTYEQYF

j_gene: TRBJ2-1
v_gene: TRBV29-1
CDR3aa: CSVEIAGQYNEQFF

j_gene: TRBJ2-7
v_gene: TRBV2
CDR3aa: CASSEASYEQYF

j_gene: TRBJ1-2
v_gene: TRBV6-2/TRBV6-3
CDR3aa: CASSYLHRVDGYTF

j_gene: TRBJ2-7
v_gene: TRBV29-1
CDR3aa: CSPDGDRAYEQYF

j_gene: TRBJ1-1
v_gene: TRBV7-3
CDR3aa: CASSPDANTEAFF

j_gene: TRBJ2-1
v_gene: TRBV7-9
CDR3aa: CAGDLGALNEQFF

j_gene: TRBJ2-3
v_gene: TRBV6-4
CDR3aa: CASSRDSGVADTQYF

j_gene: TRBJ2-5
v_gene: TRBV9
CDR3aa: CASSGRQGGRQETQYF

j_gene: TRBJ1-5
v_gene: TRBV6-5
CDR3aa: CASSSFGTGGRQPQHF

j_gene: TRBJ2-5
v_gene: TRBV4-1
CDR3aa: CASSQALAGGVAETQYF

j_gene: TRBJ2-7
v_gene: TRBV7-9
CDR3aa: CASSLTGELGEQYF

j_gene: TRBJ2-2
v_gene: TRBV29-1
CDR3aa: CSVEWGNTGELFF

j_gene: TRBJ2-2
v_gene: TRBV5-1
CDR3aa: CASSPDRGSTGELFF

j_gene: TRBJ1-1
v_gene: TRBV24-1
CDR3aa: CATSEVGTETEAFF

j_gene: TRBJ2-3
v_gene: TRBV6-2/TRBV6-3
CDR3aa: CASSTTRTSGVWTDTQYF

j_gene: TRBJ1-5
v_gene: TRBV7-9
CDR3aa: CASSLAGAGTRNQPQHF

j_gene: TRBJ2-7
v_gene: TRBV7-2
CDR3aa: CASSLVGLAGLYYEQYF

j_gene: TRBJ1-2
v_gene: TRBV7-9
CDR3aa: CASSPRTGDGYTF

j_gene: TRBJ2-7
v_gene: TRBV10-2
CDR3aa: CASSETGTSYEQYF

j_gene: TRBJ1-2
v_gene: TRBV3-2
CDR3aa: CASSQNGTAYTF

j_gene: TRBJ2-7
v_gene: TRBV7-9
CDR3aa: CASSPPGGASSYEQYF

j_gene: TRBJ1-2
v_gene: TRBV7-8
CDR3aa: CASSLGPLQANYGYTF